The 18 T cell receptor beta chains below all came from one sample that was sequenced in a study of T cells in Graves' hyperthyroidism and ophthalmopathy. RNA transcripts gave rise to amplified TCR beta CDR3 regions. First-round RT-PCR with HTBI primers amplified the TCR CDR3 region. One entry per CDR3 protein results from TCRdb running MiXCR on the multiplex PCR reads. The data show over 650,000 distinct CDR3 sequences, just under 45% seen once. Sequencing was performed on peripheral blood or thyroid tissue (not recorded which). The receptors were gathered from an adult man with Graves' disease, either hyperthyroidism or ophthalmopathy (not recorded which).

The V and J genes are TRBV12-3 or TRBV12-4 and TRBJ2-7; the D is unclear. The V gene lost 3 bases and the J gene lost 5 bases, with 11 bases spanning the gap. CDR3 length: 13 residues. DNA of the CDR3: TGTGCCAGCAGTTTTGGGTCAAACGACGAGCAGTACTTC. Translated: CASSFGSNDEQYF.

This clonotype occurred many times. This chain joins TRBV2 and TRBJ1-1; D remains ambiguous. The germline V and J ends were trimmed by 7 bases and 3 bases, with 6 bases remaining between them. This CDR3 is 11 amino acids long. Germline CDR1 is SNHLY and CDR2 is FYNNEI. CDR3 protein: CASTGDTEAFF. Written as DNA, the CDR3 is TGTGCCAGCACGGGTGACACTGAAGCTTTCTTT.

This clonotype was seen ten or more times. The chain is built from TRBV10-3 and TRBJ1-5; D is undetermined. CDR1 and CDR2 (germline): ENHRY, SYGVKD. CDR3 length equals 13 residues. Trimming pared 10 bases from V and 2 bases from J, leaving 12 bases between. In DNA form, the CDR3 reads TGTGCCACCTCGAGGGTTGGCAATCAGCCCCAGCATTTT. Translating it yields CATSRVGNQPQHF.

V and J are TRBV24-1 and TRBJ1-2; a possible D gene is TRBD1 (5 bases). The V gene lost 5 bases and the J gene lost 5 bases, with 17 bases spanning the gap. The CDR3 contains 15 residues. Germline CDR1 and CDR2: KGHDR and SFDVKD. CDR3 in DNA: TGTGCCACCAGTGCAAGGGTTCAGGGAACGTATGGCTACACCTTC. Translation: CATSARVQGTYGYTF.

In its sample, this clonotype was seen a few times. J is TRBJ2-5 and V is TRBV12-5; perhaps D is TRBD1 or TRBD2 (5 bases each). CDR3 size: 12 residues. Trimming took off 3 bases at V and 7 bases at J, with 9 bases between the two ends. The germline V gene encodes CDR1 LGHNT and CDR2 FRNRAP. CDR3 sequence (DNA): TGTGCTAGTGGTTTTTCAGGGACGACCCAGTACTTC. This encodes CASGFSGTTQYF.

This clonotype showed up many times. The germline gene is not matched at one end of the junction; a read error may be the cause. The genes are TRBV19 and TRBJ1-1; TRBD1 matches 7 bases. The CDR3 is made up of 12 amino acids. Germline values: CDR1 LNHDA, CDR2 SQIVND (reference sequence). The CDR3 is CASSIGALDRTF. Written as DNA, the CDR3 is TGTGCCAGTAGTATAGGGGCCCTGGACAGGACCTTT.

This CDR3 is CASRWTGGINQPQHF. The CDR3 nucleotides are TGTGCCAGCAGATGGACAGGGGGAATCAATCAGCCCCAGCATTTT. The chain uses TRBV24-1 and TRBJ1-5; TRBD1 matches at 10 bases. The V gene end was trimmed by 11 bases and the J gene end by 3 bases; junction bases not matched to a gene: 9. Germline values: CDR1 KGHDR, CDR2 SFDVKD. The length of the CDR3 is 15 residues.

This clonotype was seen ten or more times. V usage is TRBV2 and J usage is TRBJ2-7; the D gene is possibly TRBD2 (6 bases). Trimming removed 4 bases from V and 0 bases from J, with 13 bases in between. Germline CDR1 SNHLY, CDR2 FYNNEI. The CDR3 is 15 residues long. The CDR3 DNA reads as TGTGCCAGCAGTGTCGTCCGGGGGTTCTCCTACGAGCAGTACTTC. It specifies CASSVVRGFSYEQYF.

At least ten counts were recorded for this clonotype. The rearrangement joins TRBV2 to TRBJ1-2; D gene unclear. The CDR3 contains 14 residues. Germline values: CDR1 SNHLY, CDR2 FYNNEI. Trimming stripped 3 bases from V and 6 bases from J, with 14 bases between. The DNA for the CDR3 is TGTGCCAGCAGTGACTATGGGGTTTTCGATGGCTACACCTTC. Protein: CASSDYGVFDGYTF. Using reference TRBV2 and TRBJ1-2 for the parts outside the CDR3, the full variable domain is EPEVTQTPSHQVTQMGQEVILRCVPISNHLYFYWYRQILGQKVEFLVSFYNNEISEKSEIFDDQFSVERPDGSNFTLKIRSTKLEDSAMYFCASSDYGVFDGYTFGSGTRLTVV.

This chain uses TRBV7-8 with TRBJ1-2, with D perhaps matching TRBD1 (6 bases). The CDR3 runs 16 residues. Trimming shortened V by 8 bases and J by 0 bases, and 19 bases separated the two germline ends. Germline-derived CDR1 and CDR2 are SGHVS and FQNEAQ. CDR3 in DNA: TGTGCCAGCCGCCAAAGGGGGGTTCCGGCTAACTATGGCTACACCTTC. Protein product: CASRQRGVPANYGYTF.

This clonotype was found many times. DNA of the CDR3: TGTGCCAGCAGCTTATCCGGACTGCGTTCTGAAGCTTTCTTT. Its translation is CASSLSGLRSEAFF. The chain couples TRBV9 to TRBJ1-1; D unresolved. Trimming cost V 4 bases and J 6 bases, with 16 bases left between them. Germline V gene data show CDR1 as SGDLS and CDR2 as YYNGEE. The CDR3 loop spans 14 amino acids.

The chain carries TRBV7-9 and TRBJ2-7; no reliable D call. Trimming removed 5 bases from V and 5 bases from J, with 10 bases in between. The germline V gene has CDR1 SEHNR and CDR2 FQNEAQ (reference sequence). The CDR3 runs to 12 residues. The CDR3 loop reads CASSQGMDEQYF. The DNA of the CDR3 is TGTGCCAGCAGCCAAGGAATGGACGAGCAGTACTTC.

The chain has TRBV7-2 and TRBJ2-5, with 7 bases identical to TRBD2. This CDR3 is built from 15 residues. Germline V gene data show CDR1 as SGHTA and CDR2 as FQGNSA. The J segment lost 3 bases and the V segment lost 5 bases, leaving 9 bases of the junction unmatched. The chain's CDR3 is CASSATGLAEETQYF. CDR3 nucleotide sequence: TGTGCCAGCAGCGCTACTGGGCTAGCGGAAGAGACCCAGTACTTC.

This clonotype has just a few counts. CDR3 coding DNA: TGTGCCTCCGGACAGGGGGTGCTTGGAAACACCATATATTTT. Translated, it gives CASGQGVLGNTIYF. The V call is TRBV2, the J call TRBJ1-3; 10 bases align to TRBD1. The CDR3 totals 14 residues. J was trimmed by 3 bases and V by 11 bases; bases with no gene match: 7. CDR1 SNHLY and CDR2 FYNNEI come from the germline V gene.

Concerning this clonotype: Given a much more abundant clone one base away, this may be a read error. The rearrangement joins TRBV7-9 to TRBJ2-5, with 8 bases identical to TRBD1. The CDR3 totals 15 residues. CDR1 and CDR2 (germline): SEHNR, FQNEAQ (reference sequence). CDR3 protein: CASGLGTGGGETQYF. For the CDR3, the DNA is TGTGCCAGCGGCTTAGGGACAGGAGGAGGGGAGACCCAGTACTTC.

This chain uses TRBV7-9 with TRBJ2-7, with D possibly TRBD2 on 5 matching bases. The V end was cut by 5 bases, the J end by 3 bases, with 20 bases between. CDR3 length: 16 amino acids. CDR1 and CDR2 from the germline V gene are SEHNR and FQNEAQ (reference sequence). CDR3 nucleotide sequence: TGTGCCAGCAGCCCCGCAGCTAGGGAGAGTGGCTACGAGCAGTACTTC. It is translated as CASSPAARESGYEQYF. Using reference TRBV7-9 and TRBJ2-7 for the parts outside the CDR3, the full variable domain is DTGVSQNPRHKITKRGQNVTFRCDPISEHNRLYWYRQTLGQGPEFLTYFQNEAQLEKSRLLSDRFSAERPKGSFSTLEIQRTEQGDSAMYLCASSPAARESGYEQYFGPGTRLTVT.

The chain links TRBV25-1 to TRBJ2-7; either TRBD1 or TRBD2 may fit D (6 bases each). From germline, CDR1 is MGHDK and CDR2 SYGVNS. V lost 8 bases and J 5 bases, leaving 16 bases between the germline ends. The CDR3 contains 13 residues. Written as DNA, the CDR3 is TGTGCCAGCTACCGGGGGCAGTTCCACGAGCAGTACTTC. Its translation is CASYRGQFHEQYF.

The chain joins TRBV9 to TRBJ2-2; a possible D gene is TRBD1 (6 bases). From germline, CDR1 is SGDLS and CDR2 YYNGEE. The CDR3 loop spans 15 amino acids. Trimming stripped 4 bases from V and 0 bases from J, with 10 bases between. This CDR3 is CASSQGTSNTGELFF. The DNA of the CDR3 is TGTGCCAGCAGCCAAGGGACATCGAACACCGGGGAGCTGTTTTTT. The whole variable domain, filled in from reference TRBV9 and TRBJ2-2, reads DSGVTQTPKHLITATGQRVTLRCSPRSGDLSVYWYQQSLDQGLQFLIQYYNGEERAKGNILERFSAQQFPDLHSELNLSSLELGDSALYFCASSQGTSNTGELFFGEGSRLTVL.